The 4 T cell receptor beta chains below all came from one sample that was sequenced in a study of T-cell memory formation after mild COVID-19. TCRdb itself ran the 5' RACE reads through MiXCR, one entry per CDR3 protein. Among 95,000 to 110,000 distinct CDR3 sequences listed, roughly an eighth were seen once. Sequencing was performed on PBMCs or a T cell subset sorted from them (not recorded which). These receptors were taken from a man younger than 35 who had mild COVID-19 (a few samples of this study predate the infection). Cell type and time point are not known.

This chain joins TRBV4-1 and TRBJ2-5; D gene ambiguous. This CDR3 is 17 amino acids long. Trimming pared 2 bases from V and 3 bases from J, leaving 19 bases between. Germline V gene lookup returns CDR1 MGHRA and CDR2 YSYEKL. The CDR3: CASSQTSLGPIKETQYF. CDR3 nucleotide sequence: TGCGCCAGCAGCCAAACTTCTCTCGGGCCAATCAAAGAGACCCAGTACTTC.

This chain joins TRBV6-2 or TRBV6-3 and TRBJ2-6, with D hard to call. V was clipped by 2 bases and J by 0 bases, with 11 bases between them. The CDR3 is 17 residues long. The germline V gene has CDR1 MNHEY and CDR2 SVGEGT. As DNA, the CDR3 is TGTGCCAGCAGTTACCGAAGAACAGCCTCTGGGGCCAACGTCCTGACTTTC. This translates into CASSYRRTASGANVLTF.

The chain links TRBV18 to TRBJ2-6; no clear D. Trimming stripped 0 bases from V and 0 bases from J, with 6 bases between. CDR3 length: 16 amino acids. Germline lookup yields CDR1 KGHSH and CDR2 LQKENI. The CDR3, as DNA: TGTGCCAGCTCACCACCTAAAGTCTCTGGGGCCAACGTCCTGACTTTC. This sequence encodes CASSPPKVSGANVLTF.

This clonotype came up a few times. V is TRBV7-2 and J is TRBJ2-1; TRBD2 agrees at 13 bases. Per germline, CDR1 SGHTA and CDR2 FQGNSA. V was pared by 3 bases and J by 7 bases, with 6 bases of the junction left unmatched. CDR3 length: 16 amino acids. CDR3 region: CASSFLLAGGRNEQFF. Here the CDR3 DNA reads TGTGCCAGCAGCTTTTTACTAGCGGGGGGGCGGAATGAGCAGTTCTTC.